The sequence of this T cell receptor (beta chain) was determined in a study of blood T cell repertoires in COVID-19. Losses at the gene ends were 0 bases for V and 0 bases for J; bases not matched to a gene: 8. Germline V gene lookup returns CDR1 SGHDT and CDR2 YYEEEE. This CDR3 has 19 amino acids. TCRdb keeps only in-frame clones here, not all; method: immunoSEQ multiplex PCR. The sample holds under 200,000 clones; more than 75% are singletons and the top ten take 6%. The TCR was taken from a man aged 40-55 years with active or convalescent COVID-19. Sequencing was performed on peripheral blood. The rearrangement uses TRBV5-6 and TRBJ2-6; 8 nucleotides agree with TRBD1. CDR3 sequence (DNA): TGTGCCAGCAGCTTGGTCTCACGGACAGGGATCTCTGGGGCCAACGTCCTGACTTTC. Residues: CASSLVSRTGISGANVLTF.